This is a list of T cell receptor beta chains from one sample in a study of OX40 agonist ivuxolimab in advanced cancers. Assay: immunoSEQ multiplex PCR; the TCRdb copy retains only in-frame clones and omits some. The sample gives around 86,000 clones, 85% to 95% of which show up once; about 13% is in the top ten. Specimen: CD4+ or CD8+ T cells sorted from blood, collected in a trial of the OX40 agonist ivuxolimab. These receptors were obtained from an adult with an advanced solid tumor such as melanoma, head and neck, liver or kidney cancer. Both conserved end residues are part of each CDR3. Fields, in order: V gene, D gene, CDR3 protein. D genes are given only for firm matches.

v_call: TRBV19; d_call: .; cdr3_aa: CASSIALEGEAFF
v_call: TRBV4-1; d_call: .; cdr3_aa: CASSQEQGGGYEQYF
v_call: TRBV7-2; d_call: .; cdr3_aa: CASSLNPTEDPNQPQHF
v_call: TRBV5-5; d_call: TRBD2; cdr3_aa: CASSDGTSGSTDTQYF
v_call: TRBV7-6; d_call: TRBD1; cdr3_aa: CASSLGAGGMDEQYF
v_call: TRBV7-9; d_call: .; cdr3_aa: CASSLGGAEQYF
v_call: TRBV4-3; d_call: .; cdr3_aa: CASSQDRGPYGYTF
v_call: TRBV4-1; d_call: TRBD1; cdr3_aa: CASSPGQGAGEQYF
v_call: TRBV7-2; d_call: .; cdr3_aa: CASSLVPAAYGYTF
v_call: TRBV6-5; d_call: TRBD1; cdr3_aa: CASRNRDRDYEQYF
v_call: TRBV7-2; d_call: TRBD1; cdr3_aa: CASSFPDRVSGYTF
v_call: TRBV27; d_call: TRBD2; cdr3_aa: CASSSLAGISYNEQFF
v_call: TRBV2; d_call: TRBD2; cdr3_aa: CASSDVLAGPSYNEQFF
v_call: TRBV9; d_call: .; cdr3_aa: CASSVAGGRGDTQYF
v_call: TRBV7-6; d_call: TRBD1; cdr3_aa: CASSPDRARPDEKLFF
v_call: TRBV9; d_call: .; cdr3_aa: CASSAPGHRSGNTIYF
v_call: TRBV25-1; d_call: .; cdr3_aa: CASSASTEAFF
v_call: TRBV27; d_call: .; cdr3_aa: CASSLSGDFGEQYF
v_call: TRBV4-3; d_call: TRBD2; cdr3_aa: CASSQERGGGAFETQYF
v_call: TRBV27; d_call: TRBD1; cdr3_aa: CASSPHGTGYRDTQYF
v_call: TRBV5-1; d_call: .; cdr3_aa: CASSNKDRHNTEAFF
v_call: TRBV23-1; d_call: .; cdr3_aa: CASSQWAGHQPQHF
v_call: TRBV4-3; d_call: .; cdr3_aa: CASSQDHWDKNTEAFF
v_call: TRBV4-1; d_call: .; cdr3_aa: CASSQVGTVKYGYTF
v_call: TRBV6-1; d_call: .; cdr3_aa: CASSEDFWAVRNQPQHF
v_call: TRBV7-9; d_call: .; cdr3_aa: CASSFTGRNYEQYF
v_call: TRBV4-1; d_call: TRBD2; cdr3_aa: CASSQLPTSGKVGEQFF
v_call: TRBV4-1; d_call: .; cdr3_aa: CASSHGAEAFF
v_call: TRBV7-9; d_call: .; cdr3_aa: CASSTASGDPQETQYF
v_call: TRBV4-3; d_call: .; cdr3_aa: CASSQDKGDTEAFF
v_call: TRBV27; d_call: .; cdr3_aa: CASSYFSGEGYTF
v_call: TRBV7-8; d_call: .; cdr3_aa: CASSLVSGTWNTEAFF
v_call: TRBV13; d_call: TRBD1; cdr3_aa: CASSFLGGASPLHF
v_call: TRBV9; d_call: .; cdr3_aa: CASSVGGSTEAFF
v_call: TRBV5-6; d_call: .; cdr3_aa: CASSLDRQGNQPQHF
v_call: TRBV4-1; d_call: .; cdr3_aa: CASSQDVGRVNQPQHF
v_call: TRBV27; d_call: .; cdr3_aa: CASSLSGPHNEQYF
v_call: TRBV7-9; d_call: TRBD2; cdr3_aa: CAGSGARTSGTDEQYF
v_call: TRBV19; d_call: TRBD1; cdr3_aa: CASSIPGQGWSEAFF
v_call: TRBV6-6; d_call: .; cdr3_aa: CASSGEGWEKLFF
v_call: TRBV29-1; d_call: .; cdr3_aa: CSAPDTLGEQYF
v_call: TRBV7-8; d_call: TRBD2; cdr3_aa: CASRSSSGDTQYF
v_call: TRBV4-3; d_call: .; cdr3_aa: CASSQEGAQKVNTEAFF
v_call: TRBV14; d_call: .; cdr3_aa: CASSHPRMGGNSPLHF
v_call: TRBV7-8; d_call: TRBD1; cdr3_aa: CASLNFRDRGWGTEAFF
v_call: TRBV6-5; d_call: .; cdr3_aa: CASSARDSPYGYTF
v_call: TRBV6-6; d_call: .; cdr3_aa: CASSYGALNTEAFF
v_call: TRBV4-3; d_call: TRBD2; cdr3_aa: CASSQDPPPHSAGAYEQYF
v_call: TRBV13; d_call: TRBD1; cdr3_aa: CASRLQGAAAYEQYF
v_call: TRBV5-1; d_call: TRBD1; cdr3_aa: CASSLQGAPHDYTEAFF
v_call: TRBV9; d_call: TRBD2; cdr3_aa: CASSAKAAGLYEQYF
v_call: TRBV9; d_call: TRBD2; cdr3_aa: CASSVVREGYSGANVLTF
v_call: TRBV27; d_call: TRBD1; cdr3_aa: CASSLLYRGDYNEQFF
v_call: TRBV5-4; d_call: .; cdr3_aa: CASSLWATNEKLFF
v_call: TRBV9; d_call: .; cdr3_aa: CASSVGGGDYGYTF
v_call: TRBV7-2; d_call: TRBD2; cdr3_aa: CASSLMASGTYEQYF
v_call: TRBV5-6; d_call: .; cdr3_aa: CASSLANLGVFSYEQYF
v_call: TRBV15; d_call: .; cdr3_aa: CATSRDTRTFGQEKLFF
v_call: TRBV27; d_call: .; cdr3_aa: CASSLRPKADTQYF